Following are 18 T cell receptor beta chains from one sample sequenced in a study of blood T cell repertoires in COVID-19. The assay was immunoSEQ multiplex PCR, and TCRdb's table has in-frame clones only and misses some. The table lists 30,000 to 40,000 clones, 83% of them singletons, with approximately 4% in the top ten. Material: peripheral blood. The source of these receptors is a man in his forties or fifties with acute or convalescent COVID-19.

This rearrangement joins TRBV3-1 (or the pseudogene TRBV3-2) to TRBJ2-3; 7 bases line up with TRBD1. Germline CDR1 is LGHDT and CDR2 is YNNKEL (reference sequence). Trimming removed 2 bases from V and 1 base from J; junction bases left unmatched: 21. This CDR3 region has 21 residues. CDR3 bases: TGTGCCAGCAGCCAAAATACCGAAGGACAGGAATGGGTTGGGGGCACAGATACGCAGTATTTT. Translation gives CASSQNTEGQEWVGGTDTQYF.

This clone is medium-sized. CDR3 region: CASSRGPPMGLAGGELYEQYF. The CDR3 nucleotides are TGCGCCAGCAGCCGCGGACCGCCTATGGGACTAGCGGGAGGTGAACTCTACGAGCAGTACTTC. The gene calls are TRBV4-1 and TRBJ2-7, with 15 bases identical to TRBD2. The V and J ends lost 4 bases and 3 bases, in that order; junction bases with no gene match: 19. CDR1 is MGHRA and CDR2 is YSYEKL in the germline V gene. The CDR3 length is 21 residues.

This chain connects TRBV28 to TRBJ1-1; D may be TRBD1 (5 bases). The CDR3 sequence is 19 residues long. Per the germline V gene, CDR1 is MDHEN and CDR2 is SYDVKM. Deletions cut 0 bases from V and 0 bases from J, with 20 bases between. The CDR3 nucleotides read TGTGCCAGCAGTTTATGGGGGTTCCGCTCAAGGGGTATGAACACTGAAGCTTTCTTT. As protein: CASSLWGFRSRGMNTEAFF.

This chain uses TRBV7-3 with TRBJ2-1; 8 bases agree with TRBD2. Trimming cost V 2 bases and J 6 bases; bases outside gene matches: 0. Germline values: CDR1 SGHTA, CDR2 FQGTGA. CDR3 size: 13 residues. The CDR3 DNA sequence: TGTGCCAGCAGCTTAGCGGGAGGCAATGAGCAGTTCTTC. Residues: CASSLAGGNEQFF.

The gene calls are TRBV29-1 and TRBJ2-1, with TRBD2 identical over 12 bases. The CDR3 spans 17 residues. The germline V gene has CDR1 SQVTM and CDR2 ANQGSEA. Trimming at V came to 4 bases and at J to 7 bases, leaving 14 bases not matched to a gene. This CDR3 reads CSVGGPLAGGSLNEQFF. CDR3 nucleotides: TGCAGCGTTGGGGGCCCACTAGCGGGGGGTAGCTTAAATGAGCAGTTCTTC.

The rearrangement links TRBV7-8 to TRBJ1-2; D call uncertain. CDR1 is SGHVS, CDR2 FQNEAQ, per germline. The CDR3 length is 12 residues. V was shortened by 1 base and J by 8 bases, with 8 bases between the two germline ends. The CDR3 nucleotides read TGTGCCAGCAGCTTAGAACTCCGCGGCTACACCTTC. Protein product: CASSLELRGYTF.

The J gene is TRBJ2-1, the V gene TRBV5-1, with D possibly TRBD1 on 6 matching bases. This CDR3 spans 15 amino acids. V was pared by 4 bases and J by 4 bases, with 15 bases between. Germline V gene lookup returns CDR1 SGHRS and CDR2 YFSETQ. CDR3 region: CASSNRQDLYNEQFF. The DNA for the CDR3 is TGCGCCAGCAGCAACCGACAGGATCTATACAATGAGCAGTTCTTC.

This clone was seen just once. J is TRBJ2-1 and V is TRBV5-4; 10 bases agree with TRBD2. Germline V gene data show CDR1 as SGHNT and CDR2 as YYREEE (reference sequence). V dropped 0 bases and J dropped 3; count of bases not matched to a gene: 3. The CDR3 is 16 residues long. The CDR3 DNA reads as TGTGCCAGCAGCTTGGGACTAGCGGGCCTCTACAATGAGCAGTTCTTC. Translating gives CASSLGLAGLYNEQFF.

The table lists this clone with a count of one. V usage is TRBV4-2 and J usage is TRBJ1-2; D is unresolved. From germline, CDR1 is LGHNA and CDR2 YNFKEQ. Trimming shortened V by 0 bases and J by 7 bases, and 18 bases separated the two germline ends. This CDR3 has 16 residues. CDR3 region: CASSQELTRAGFGYTF. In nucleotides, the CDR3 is TGTGCCAGCAGCCAAGAGCTCACGAGGGCAGGCTTTGGCTACACCTTC.

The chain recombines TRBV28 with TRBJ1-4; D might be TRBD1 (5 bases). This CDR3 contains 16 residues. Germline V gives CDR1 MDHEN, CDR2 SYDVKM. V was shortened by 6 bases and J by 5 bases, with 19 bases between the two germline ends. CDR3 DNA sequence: TGTGCCAGCAGCACTCGCAATTACAGGAGAAATGAAAAACTGTTTTTT. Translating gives CASSTRNYRRNEKLFF.

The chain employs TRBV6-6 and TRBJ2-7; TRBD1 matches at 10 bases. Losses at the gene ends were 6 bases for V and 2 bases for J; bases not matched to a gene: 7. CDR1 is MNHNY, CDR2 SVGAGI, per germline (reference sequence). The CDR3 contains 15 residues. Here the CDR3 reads CASSQRGTGAYEQYF. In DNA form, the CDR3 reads TGTGCCAGCAGCCAGCGGGGGACAGGGGCCTACGAGCAGTACTTC.

As DNA, the CDR3 is TGCGCCAGCAGCTACCAAAAGGACAGCTTCCAGGGGGCCAACGTCCTGACTTTC. Translated: CASSYQKDSFQGANVLTF. The rearrangement uses TRBV5-1 and TRBJ2-6; tentatively, D is TRBD1 (6 bases). Trimming left V 3 bases short and J 4 bases short, with 20 bases between. CDR3 length: 18 amino acids. CDR1 is SGHRS and CDR2 is YFSETQ in the germline V gene.

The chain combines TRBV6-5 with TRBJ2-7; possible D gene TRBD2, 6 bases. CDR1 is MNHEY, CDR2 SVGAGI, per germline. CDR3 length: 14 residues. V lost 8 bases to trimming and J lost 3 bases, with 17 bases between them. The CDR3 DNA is TGTGCCAGCGAGATCGGAGGGGAGGACTACGAGCAGTACTTC. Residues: CASEIGGEDYEQYF.

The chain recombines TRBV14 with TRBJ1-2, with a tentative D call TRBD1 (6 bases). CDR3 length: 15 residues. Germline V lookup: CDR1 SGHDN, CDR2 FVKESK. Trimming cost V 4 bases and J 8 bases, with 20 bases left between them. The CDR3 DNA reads TGTGCCAGCAGCCCCGCCAGGGGCCCCTTAGGGGGCTACACCTTC. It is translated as CASSPARGPLGGYTF.

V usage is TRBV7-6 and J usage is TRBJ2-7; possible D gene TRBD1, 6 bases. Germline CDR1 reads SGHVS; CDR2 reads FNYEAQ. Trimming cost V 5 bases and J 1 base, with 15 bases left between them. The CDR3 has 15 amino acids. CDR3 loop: CASSQRDMISYEQYF. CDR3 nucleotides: TGTGCCAGCAGCCAACGGGACATGATTTCCTACGAGCAGTACTTC.

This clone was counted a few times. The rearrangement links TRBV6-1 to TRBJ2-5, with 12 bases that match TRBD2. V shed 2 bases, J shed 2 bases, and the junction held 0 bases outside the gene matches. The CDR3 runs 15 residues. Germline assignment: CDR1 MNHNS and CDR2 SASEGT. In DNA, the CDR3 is TGTGCCAGCAGTGAACTAGCGGGGGGGCAAGAGACCCAGTACTTC. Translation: CASSELAGGQETQYF.

The CDR3 protein is CASSWGGTEAFF. The CDR3 DNA reads TGTGCCAGCAGTTGGGGGGGGACTGAAGCTTTCTTT. This chain connects TRBV27 to TRBJ1-1, with D possibly being TRBD1 (5 bases). This CDR3 contains 12 residues. Germline V CDR1 and CDR2: MNHEY, SMNVEV (reference sequence). With 4 bases removed from V and 5 bases from J, the gap between germline ends came to 8 bases.

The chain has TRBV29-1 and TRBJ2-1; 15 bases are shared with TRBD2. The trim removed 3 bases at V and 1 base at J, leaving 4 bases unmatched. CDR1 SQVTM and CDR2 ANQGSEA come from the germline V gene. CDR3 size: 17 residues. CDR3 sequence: CSVDLGLAGGSYNEQFF. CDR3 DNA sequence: TGCAGCGTTGATTTAGGACTAGCGGGAGGGTCCTACAATGAGCAGTTCTTC.